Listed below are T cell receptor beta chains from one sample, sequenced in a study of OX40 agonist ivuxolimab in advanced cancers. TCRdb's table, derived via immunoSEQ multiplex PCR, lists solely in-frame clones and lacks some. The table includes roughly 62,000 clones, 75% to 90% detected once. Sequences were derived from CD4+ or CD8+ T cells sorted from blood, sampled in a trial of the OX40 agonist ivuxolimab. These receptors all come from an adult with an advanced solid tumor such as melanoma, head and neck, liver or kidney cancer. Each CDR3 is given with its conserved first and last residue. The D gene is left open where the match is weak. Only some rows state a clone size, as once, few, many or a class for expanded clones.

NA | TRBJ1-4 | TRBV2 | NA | CASSEATDSNEKLFF | TGTGCCAGCAGTGAAGCTACCGACTCTAATGAAAAACTGTTTTTT
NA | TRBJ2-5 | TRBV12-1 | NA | CASSFVSTASGHGETQYF | TGTGCCAGCAGCTTTGTTAGTACGGCTAGCGGCCATGGAGAGACCCAGTACTTC
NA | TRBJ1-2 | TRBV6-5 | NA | CASSLGTYYGYTF | TGTGCCAGCAGTCTCGGGACCTACTATGGCTACACCTTC
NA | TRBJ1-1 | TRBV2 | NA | CASSEEGLNTEAFF | TGTGCCAGCAGTGAAGAAGGACTGAACACTGAAGCTTTCTTT
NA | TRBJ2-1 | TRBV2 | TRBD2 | CASSGGLAGVNEQFF | TGTGCCAGCAGTGGGGGACTAGCGGGAGTGAATGAGCAGTTCTTC
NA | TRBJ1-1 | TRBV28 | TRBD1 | CASRATGGSNTEAFF | TGTGCCAGCAGAGCGACAGGGGGCTCGAACACTGAAGCTTTCTTT
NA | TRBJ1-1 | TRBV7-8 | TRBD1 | CASSLGPGQGSTEAFF | TGTGCCAGCAGCTTAGGACCGGGACAGGGATCCACTGAAGCTTTCTTT
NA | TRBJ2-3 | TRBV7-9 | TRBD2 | CASSLGGRSSDTQYF | TGTGCCAGCAGCTTAGGCGGGAGATCTTCAGATACGCAGTATTTT
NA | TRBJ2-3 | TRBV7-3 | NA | CASSPTGTGNPDTQYF | TGTGCCAGCAGCCCGACCGGGACGGGAAATCCAGATACGCAGTATTTT
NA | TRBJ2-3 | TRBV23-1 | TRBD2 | CASSPSGAGSTDTQYF | TGCGCCAGCAGTCCATCCGGAGCGGGAAGCACAGATACGCAGTATTTT
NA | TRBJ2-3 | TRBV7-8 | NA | CASSSDLMGTDTQYF | TGTGCCAGCAGCTCCGACTTGATGGGCACAGATACGCAGTATTTT
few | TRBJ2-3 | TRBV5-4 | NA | CASSHRTAHTDTQYF | TGTGCCAGCAGCCACCGGACGGCACACACAGATACGCAGTATTTT
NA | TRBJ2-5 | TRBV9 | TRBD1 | CASSVRTGFQETQYF | TGTGCCAGCAGCGTCAGGACAGGGTTTCAAGAGACCCAGTACTTC
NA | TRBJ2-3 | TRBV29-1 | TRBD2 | CSVRSRGGDTDTQYF | TGCAGCGTCCGATCCCGCGGGGGGGACACAGATACGCAGTATTTT
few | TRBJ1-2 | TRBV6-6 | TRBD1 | CASSYDRDYTF | TGTGCCAGCAGTTATGACAGGGACTACACCTTC
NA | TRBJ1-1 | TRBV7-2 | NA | CASSLLVWTEAFF | TGTGCCAGCAGCTTACTGGTGTGGACTGAAGCTTTCTTT
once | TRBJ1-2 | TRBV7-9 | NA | CAINTGIGAYGYTF | TGTGCCATAAATACAGGGATAGGAGCCTATGGCTACACCTTC
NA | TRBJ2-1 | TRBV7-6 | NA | CASSLSTGLSYNEQFF | TGTGCCAGCAGCTTATCTACGGGACTGAGCTACAATGAGCAGTTCTTC
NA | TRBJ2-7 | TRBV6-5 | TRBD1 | CASSYLRQGNEQYF | TGTGCCAGCAGTTACCTTAGACAGGGGAACGAGCAGTACTTC
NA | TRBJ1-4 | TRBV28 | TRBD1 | CASSLSMTGRMLFF | TGTGCCAGCAGTTTATCAATGACAGGGAGGATGCTGTTTTTT
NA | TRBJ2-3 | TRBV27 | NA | CASSLLLGAGTDTQYF | TGTGCCAGCAGTTTATTGTTGGGGGCTGGCACAGATACGCAGTATTTT
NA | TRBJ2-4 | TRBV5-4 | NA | CASSLLQGTKNIQYF | TGTGCCAGCAGCTTGCTGCAGGGAACCAAAAACATTCAGTACTTC
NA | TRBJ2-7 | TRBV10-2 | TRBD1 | CASRRTGGLSSYEQCF | TGCGCCAGCAGGAGGACAGGGGGACTATCCTCCTACGAGCAGTGCTTC
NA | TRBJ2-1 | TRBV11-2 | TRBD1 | CASRRTGPANEQFF | TGTGCCAGCAGACGGACAGGTCCGGCAAATGAGCAGTTCTTC
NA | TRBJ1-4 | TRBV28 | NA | CASSFEDGEKLFF | TGTGCCAGCAGTTTTGAGGACGGTGAAAAACTGTTTTTT
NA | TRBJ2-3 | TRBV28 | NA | CASRGGTVSTDTQYF | TGTGCCAGCAGGGGGGGCACCGTTAGCACAGATACGCAGTATTTT
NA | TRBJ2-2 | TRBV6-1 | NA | CASSEASAGNTGELFF | TGTGCCAGCAGTGAAGCAAGCGCCGGGAACACCGGGGAGCTGTTTTTT
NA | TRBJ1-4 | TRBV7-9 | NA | CASSLAYQNNEKLFF | TGTGCCAGCAGCTTAGCGTACCAGAACAATGAAAAACTGTTTTTT
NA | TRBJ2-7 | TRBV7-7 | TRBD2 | CASSPTAASGVAYEQYF | TGTGCTAGCAGCCCCACAGCGGCTAGCGGAGTGGCCTACGAGCAGTACTTC
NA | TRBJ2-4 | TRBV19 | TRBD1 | CASSPGQSSNIQYF | TGTGCCAGTAGTCCGGGACAGTCTTCAAACATTCAGTACTTC
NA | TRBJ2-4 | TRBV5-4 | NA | CASSLHQKPIAKNIQYF | TGTGCCAGCAGCTTGCATCAGAAACCGATCGCCAAAAACATTCAGTACTTC
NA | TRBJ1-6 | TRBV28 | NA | CASRERGREDSPLHF | TGTGCCAGCAGGGAAAGGGGGAGGGAGGATTCACCCCTCCACTTT